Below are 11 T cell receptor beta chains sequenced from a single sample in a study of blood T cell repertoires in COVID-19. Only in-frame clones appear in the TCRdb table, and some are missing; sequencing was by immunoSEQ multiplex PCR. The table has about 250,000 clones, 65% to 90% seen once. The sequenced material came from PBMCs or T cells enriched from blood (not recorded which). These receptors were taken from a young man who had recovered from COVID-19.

The DNA for the CDR3 is TGTGCCAGCAGGGGGATAGCGGGAGCCACAGATACGCAGTATTTT. Translating it yields CASRGIAGATDTQYF. This rearrangement joins TRBV6-5 to TRBJ2-3; 9 bases map to TRBD2. J was trimmed by 2 bases and V by 6 bases; bases with no gene match: 6. CDR1 is MNHEY and CDR2 is SVGAGI in the germline V gene. The CDR3 has 15 residues.

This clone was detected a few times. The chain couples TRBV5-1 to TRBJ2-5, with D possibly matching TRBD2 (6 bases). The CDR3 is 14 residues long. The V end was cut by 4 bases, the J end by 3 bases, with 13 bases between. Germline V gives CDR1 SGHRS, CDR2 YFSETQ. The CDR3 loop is CASSAGLAEETQYF. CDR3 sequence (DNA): TGCGCCAGCAGCGCGGGACTGGCGGAAGAGACCCAGTACTTC.

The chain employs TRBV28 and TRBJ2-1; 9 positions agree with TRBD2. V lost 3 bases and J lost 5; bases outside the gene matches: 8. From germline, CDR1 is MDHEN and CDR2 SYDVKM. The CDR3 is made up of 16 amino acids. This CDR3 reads CASSLSVAGDNNEQFF. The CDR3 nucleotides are TGTGCCAGCAGTTTGTCGGTAGCGGGAGACAACAATGAGCAGTTCTTC.

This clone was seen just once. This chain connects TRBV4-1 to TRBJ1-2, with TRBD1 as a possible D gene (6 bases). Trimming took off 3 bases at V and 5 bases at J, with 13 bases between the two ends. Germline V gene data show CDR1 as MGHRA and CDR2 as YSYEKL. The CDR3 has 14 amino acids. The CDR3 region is CASSHFGQRYGYTF. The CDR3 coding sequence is TGCGCCAGCAGCCACTTCGGACAGCGGTATGGCTACACCTTC.

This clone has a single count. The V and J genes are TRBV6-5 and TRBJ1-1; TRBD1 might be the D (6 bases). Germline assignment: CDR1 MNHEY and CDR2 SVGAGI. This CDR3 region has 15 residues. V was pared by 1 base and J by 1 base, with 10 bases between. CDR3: CASSYWGHQNTEAFF. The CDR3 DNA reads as TGTGCCAGCAGTTACTGGGGACACCAGAACACTGAAGCTTTCTTT.

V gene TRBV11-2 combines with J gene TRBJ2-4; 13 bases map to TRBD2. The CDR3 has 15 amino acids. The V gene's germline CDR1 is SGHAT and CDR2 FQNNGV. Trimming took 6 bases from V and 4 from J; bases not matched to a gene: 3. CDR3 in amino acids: CASRGLAGEKNIQYF. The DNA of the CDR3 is TGTGCCAGCAGAGGACTAGCGGGGGAAAAAAACATTCAGTACTTC.

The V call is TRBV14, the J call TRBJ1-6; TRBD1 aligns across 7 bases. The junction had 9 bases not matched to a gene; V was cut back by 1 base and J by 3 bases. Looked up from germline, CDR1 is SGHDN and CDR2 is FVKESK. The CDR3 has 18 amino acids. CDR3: CASSQGPGQRYYNSPLHF. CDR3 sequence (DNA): TGTGCCAGCAGCCAAGGGCCGGGACAGCGGTACTATAATTCACCCCTCCACTTT.

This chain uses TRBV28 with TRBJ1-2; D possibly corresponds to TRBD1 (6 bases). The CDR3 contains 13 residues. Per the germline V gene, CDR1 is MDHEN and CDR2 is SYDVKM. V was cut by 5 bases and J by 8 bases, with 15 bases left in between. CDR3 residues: CASSRQVLYGYTF. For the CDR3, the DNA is TGTGCCAGCAGTCGACAGGTCCTTTACGGCTACACCTTC.

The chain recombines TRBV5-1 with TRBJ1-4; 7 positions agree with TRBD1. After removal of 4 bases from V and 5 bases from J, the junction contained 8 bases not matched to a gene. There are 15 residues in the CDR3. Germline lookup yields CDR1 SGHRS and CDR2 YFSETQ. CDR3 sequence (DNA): TGCGCCAGCAGCGAGACAGGGATGAGGAATGAAAAACTGTTTTTT. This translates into CASSETGMRNEKLFF.

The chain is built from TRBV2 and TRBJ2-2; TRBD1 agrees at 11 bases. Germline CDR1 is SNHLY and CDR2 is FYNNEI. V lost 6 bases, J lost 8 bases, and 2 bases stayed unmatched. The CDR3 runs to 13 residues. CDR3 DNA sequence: TGTGCCAGCAGGGACAGGGGGCCTGGGGAGCTGTTTTTT. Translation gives CASRDRGPGELFF.

CDR3: CAWSGGQGSYNSPLHF. The CDR3 bases are TGTGCCTGGAGTGGGGGACAGGGGTCCTATAATTCACCCCTCCACTTT. The chain joins TRBV30 to TRBJ1-6; TRBD1 agrees at 10 bases. CDR3 length: 16 amino acids. Germline CDR1 and CDR2: GTSNPN and SVGIG (reference sequence). The V gene end was trimmed by 1 base and the J gene end by 1 base; junction bases not matched to a gene: 1. Complete variable domain (other parts from reference TRBV30 and TRBJ1-6): SQTIHQWPATLVQPVGSPLSLECTVEGTSNPNLYWYRQAAGRGLQLLFYSVGIGQISSEVPQNLSASRPQDRQFILSSKKLLLSDSGFYLCAWSGGQGSYNSPLHFGNGTRLTVT.